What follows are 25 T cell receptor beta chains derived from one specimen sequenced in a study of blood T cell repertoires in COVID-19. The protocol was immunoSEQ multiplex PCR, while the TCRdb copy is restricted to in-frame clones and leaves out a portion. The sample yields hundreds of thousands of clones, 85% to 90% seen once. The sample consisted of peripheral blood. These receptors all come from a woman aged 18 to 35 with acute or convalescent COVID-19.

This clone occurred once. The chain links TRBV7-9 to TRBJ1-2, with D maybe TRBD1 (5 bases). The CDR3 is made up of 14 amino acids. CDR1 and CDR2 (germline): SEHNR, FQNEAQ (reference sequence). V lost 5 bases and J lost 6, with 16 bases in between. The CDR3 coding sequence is TGTGCCAGCAGCCCCTCCTTGGGAGGGGATGGCTACACCTTC. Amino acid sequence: CASSPSLGGDGYTF.

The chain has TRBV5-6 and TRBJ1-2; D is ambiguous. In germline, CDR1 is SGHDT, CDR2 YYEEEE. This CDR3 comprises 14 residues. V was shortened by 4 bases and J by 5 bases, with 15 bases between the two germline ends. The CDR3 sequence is CASSRRGPLYGYTF. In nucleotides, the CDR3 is TGTGCCAGCAGCAGGCGGGGTCCGCTTTATGGCTACACCTTC.

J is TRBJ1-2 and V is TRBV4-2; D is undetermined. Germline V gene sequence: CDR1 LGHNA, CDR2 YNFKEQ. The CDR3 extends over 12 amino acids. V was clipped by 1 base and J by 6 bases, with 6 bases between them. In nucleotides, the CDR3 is TGTGCCAGCAGCCAAGGTGCGGATGGCTACACCTTC. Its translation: CASSQGADGYTF.

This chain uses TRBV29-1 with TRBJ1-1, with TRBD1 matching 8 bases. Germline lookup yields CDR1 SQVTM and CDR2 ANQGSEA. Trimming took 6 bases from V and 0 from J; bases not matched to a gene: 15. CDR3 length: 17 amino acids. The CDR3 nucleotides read TGCAGCGTGGGCAGAACCGGGACAGGCCCTATGAACACTGAAGCTTTCTTT. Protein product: CSVGRTGTGPMNTEAFF.

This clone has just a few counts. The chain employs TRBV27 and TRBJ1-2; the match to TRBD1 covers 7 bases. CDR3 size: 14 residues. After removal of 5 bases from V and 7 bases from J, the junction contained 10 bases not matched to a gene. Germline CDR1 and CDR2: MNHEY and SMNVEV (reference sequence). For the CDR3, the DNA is TGTGCCAGCAGTGCGACAGGGTCAGCCGCTGGCTACACCTTC. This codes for CASSATGSAAGYTF.

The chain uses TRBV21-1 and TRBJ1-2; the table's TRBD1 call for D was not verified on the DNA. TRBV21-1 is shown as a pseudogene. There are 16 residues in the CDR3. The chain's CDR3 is CASSKEGQGASYGYTF. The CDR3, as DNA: TGTGCCAGCAGCAAAGAGGGACAGGGGGCAAGTTATGGCTACACCTTC.

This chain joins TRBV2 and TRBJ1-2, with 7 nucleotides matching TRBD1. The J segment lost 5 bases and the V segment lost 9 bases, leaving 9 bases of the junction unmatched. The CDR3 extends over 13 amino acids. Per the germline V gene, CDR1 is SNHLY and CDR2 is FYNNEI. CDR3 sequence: CASRDRGLYGYTF. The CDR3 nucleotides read TGTGCCAGTCGTGATAGGGGGCTTTATGGCTACACCTTC.

CDR3 bases: TGTGCCAGCAGCTTAAGGGTCCCCGGGACAAGGTCTGGCTACACCTTC. Translating it yields CASSLRVPGTRSGYTF. The chain recombines TRBV7-9 with TRBJ1-2, with D tentatively TRBD1 (6 bases). V was pared by 2 bases and J by 7 bases, with 20 bases between. The germline CDR1 and CDR2 sequences are SEHNR and FQNEAQ (reference sequence). The CDR3 has 16 amino acids.

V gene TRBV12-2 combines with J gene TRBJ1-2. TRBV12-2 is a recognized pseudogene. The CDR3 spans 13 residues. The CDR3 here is CASRFPRPKGYTF. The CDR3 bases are TGTGCAAGTCGCTTCCCTAGGCCGAAAGGCTACACCTTC.

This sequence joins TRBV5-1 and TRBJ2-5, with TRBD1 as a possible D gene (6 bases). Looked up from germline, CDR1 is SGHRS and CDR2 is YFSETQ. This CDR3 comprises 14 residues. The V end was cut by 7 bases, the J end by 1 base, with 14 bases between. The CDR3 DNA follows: TGCGCCAGCTCGTACCAGACAGGCCAAGAGACCCAGTACTTC. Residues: CASSYQTGQETQYF.

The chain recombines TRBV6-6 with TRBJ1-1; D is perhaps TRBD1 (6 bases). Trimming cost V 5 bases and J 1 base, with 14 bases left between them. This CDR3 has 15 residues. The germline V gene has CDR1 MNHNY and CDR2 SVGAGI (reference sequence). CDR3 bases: TGTGCCAGCAGTGTACAGGGCGGAGGGAACACTGAAGCTTTCTTT. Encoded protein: CASSVQGGGNTEAFF.

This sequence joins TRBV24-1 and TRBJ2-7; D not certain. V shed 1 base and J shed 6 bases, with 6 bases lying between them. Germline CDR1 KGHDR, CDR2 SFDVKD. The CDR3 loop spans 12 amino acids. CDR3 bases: TGTGCCACCAGTGATTTTCCAGGCGAGCAGTACTTC. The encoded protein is CATSDFPGEQYF.

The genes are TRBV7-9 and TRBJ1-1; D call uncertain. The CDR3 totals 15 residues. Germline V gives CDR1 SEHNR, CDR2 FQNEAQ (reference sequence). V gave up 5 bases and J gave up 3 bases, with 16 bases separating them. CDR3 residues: CASSPYFRVDTEAFF. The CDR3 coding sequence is TGTGCCAGCAGCCCTTACTTCCGGGTCGACACTGAAGCTTTCTTT. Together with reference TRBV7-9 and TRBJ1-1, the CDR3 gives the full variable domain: DTGVSQNPRHKITKRGQNVTFRCDPISEHNRLYWYRQTLGQGPEFLTYFQNEAQLEKSRLLSDRFSAERPKGSFSTLEIQRTEQGDSAMYLCASSPYFRVDTEAFFGQGTRLTVV.

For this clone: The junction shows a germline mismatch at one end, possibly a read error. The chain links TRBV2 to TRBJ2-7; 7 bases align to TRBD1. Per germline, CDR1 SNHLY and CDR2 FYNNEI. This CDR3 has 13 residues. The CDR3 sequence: CASSERGGWAVNF. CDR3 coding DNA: TGTGCCAGCAGTGAACGAGGGGGCTGGGCAGTAAACTTC.

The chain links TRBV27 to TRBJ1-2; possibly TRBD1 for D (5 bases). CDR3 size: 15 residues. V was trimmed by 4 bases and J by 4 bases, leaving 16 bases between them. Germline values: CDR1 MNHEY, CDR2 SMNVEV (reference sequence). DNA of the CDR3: TGTGCCAGCAGTTACTCTTCCGACAGCCCCTATGGCTACACCTTC. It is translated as CASSYSSDSPYGYTF.

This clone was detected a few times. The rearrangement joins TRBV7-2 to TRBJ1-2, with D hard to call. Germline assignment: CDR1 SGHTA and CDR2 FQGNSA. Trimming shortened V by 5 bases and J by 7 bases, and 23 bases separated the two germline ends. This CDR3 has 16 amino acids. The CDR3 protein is CASSPQDTWVVGGYTF. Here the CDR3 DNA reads TGTGCCAGCAGCCCCCAGGATACGTGGGTGGTTGGTGGCTACACCTTC.

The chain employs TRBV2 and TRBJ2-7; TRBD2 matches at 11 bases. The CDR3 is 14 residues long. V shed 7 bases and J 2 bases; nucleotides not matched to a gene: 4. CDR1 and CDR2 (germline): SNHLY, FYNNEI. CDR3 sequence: CASMMGLAAYEQYF. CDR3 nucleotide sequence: TGTGCCAGCATGATGGGACTAGCGGCCTACGAGCAGTACTTC.

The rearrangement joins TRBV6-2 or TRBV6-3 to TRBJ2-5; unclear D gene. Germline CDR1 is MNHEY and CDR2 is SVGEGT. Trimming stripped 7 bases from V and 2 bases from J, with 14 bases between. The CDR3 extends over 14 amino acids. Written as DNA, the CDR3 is TGTGCCAGCACCCCCTGGGCGAATCAAGAGACCCAGTACTTC. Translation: CASTPWANQETQYF.

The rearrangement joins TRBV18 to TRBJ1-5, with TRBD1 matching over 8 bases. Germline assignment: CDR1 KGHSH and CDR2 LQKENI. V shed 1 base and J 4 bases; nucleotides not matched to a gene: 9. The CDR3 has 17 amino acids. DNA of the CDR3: TGTGCCAGCTCACCACGGCAGGGGGCTGTAGGAAATCAGCCCCAGCATTTT. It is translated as CASSPRQGAVGNQPQHF.

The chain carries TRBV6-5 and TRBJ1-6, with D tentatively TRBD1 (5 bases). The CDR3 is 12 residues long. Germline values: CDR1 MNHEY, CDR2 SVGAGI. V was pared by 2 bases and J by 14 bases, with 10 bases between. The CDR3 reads CASSYGGATLHF. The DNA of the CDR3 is TGTGCCAGCAGTTACGGCGGGGCCACCCTCCACTTT.

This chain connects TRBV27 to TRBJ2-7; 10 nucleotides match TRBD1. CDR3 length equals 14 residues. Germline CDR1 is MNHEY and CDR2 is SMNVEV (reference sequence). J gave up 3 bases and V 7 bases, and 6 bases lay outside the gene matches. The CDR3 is CASKRTGGGYEQYF. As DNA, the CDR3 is TGTGCCAGCAAACGGACAGGGGGTGGCTACGAGCAGTACTTC.

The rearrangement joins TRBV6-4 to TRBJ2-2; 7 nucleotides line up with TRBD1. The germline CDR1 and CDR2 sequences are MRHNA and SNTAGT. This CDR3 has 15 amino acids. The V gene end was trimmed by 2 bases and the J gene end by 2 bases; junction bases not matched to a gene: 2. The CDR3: CASSDGDRNTGELFF. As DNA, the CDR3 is TGTGCCAGCAGTGACGGGGACAGAAACACCGGGGAGCTGTTTTTT.

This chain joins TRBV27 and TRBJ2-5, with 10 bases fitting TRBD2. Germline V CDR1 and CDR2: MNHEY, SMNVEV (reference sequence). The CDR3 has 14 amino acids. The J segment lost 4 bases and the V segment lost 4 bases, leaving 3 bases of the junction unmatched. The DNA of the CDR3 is TGTGCCAGCAGTTGGGGACTAGCGAGAGAGACCCAGTACTTC. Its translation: CASSWGLARETQYF.

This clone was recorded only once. The CDR3 sequence: CASSYSQRGNTEAFF. In nucleotides, the CDR3 is TGTGCCAGCAGTTACTCCCAGCGAGGAAACACTGAAGCTTTCTTT. The chain has TRBV6-5 and TRBJ1-1; D gene ambiguous. The germline V gene encodes CDR1 MNHEY and CDR2 SVGAGI. The V and J ends lost 0 bases and 2 bases respectively, with 10 bases between them. This CDR3 contains 15 residues.

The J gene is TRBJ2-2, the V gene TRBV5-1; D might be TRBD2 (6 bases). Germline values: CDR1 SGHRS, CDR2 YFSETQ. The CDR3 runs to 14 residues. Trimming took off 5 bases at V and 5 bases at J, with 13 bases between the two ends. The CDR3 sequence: CASRGGMETGELFF. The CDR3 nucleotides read TGCGCCAGCAGGGGCGGGATGGAAACCGGGGAGCTGTTTTTT.